These 8 T cell receptor beta chains came from one sample sequenced in a study of graft-versus-host responses after intestinal transplantation. Assay: immunoSEQ multiplex PCR; the TCRdb copy retains only in-frame clones and omits some. There are some 87,000 clones in the sample; roughly 91% occur only once, and approximately 1.1% lies in the top ten. Antigen specificity for these receptors is unknown. The specimen comprised unstimulated CD8+ T cells sorted from spleen or lymph node cells, sampled before transplant. Receptors were obtained from a human donor who was the organ donor for an intestinal transplant.

This clone was detected only a few times. The chain employs TRBV28 and TRBJ1-5; D remains unclear. Trimming removed 7 bases at V and 0 bases at J, with 19 bases between. Germline CDR1 MDHEN, CDR2 SYDVKM. The CDR3 consists of 17 residues. As DNA, the CDR3 is TGTGCCAGCACCGGCGTAACAGCGGTATATAGCAATCAGCCCCAGCATTTT. Translated, it gives CASTGVTAVYSNQPQHF.

The chain recombines TRBV10-1 with TRBJ2-7, with 7 bases lining up with TRBD1. With V trimmed by 5 bases and J by 2 bases, 3 bases remained unmatched. CDR1 WNHNN and CDR2 SYGVQD come from the germline V gene (reference sequence). CDR3 size: 13 residues. The CDR3: CASSRGGPYEQYF. The CDR3 DNA reads as TGCGCCAGCAGTAGAGGGGGCCCCTACGAGCAGTACTTC.

The gene calls are TRBV27 and TRBJ1-5; D remains ambiguous. Looked up from germline, CDR1 is MNHEY and CDR2 is SMNVEV (reference sequence). CDR3 size: 13 residues. The V end was cut by 7 bases, the J end by 6 bases, with 13 bases between. The CDR3 here is CASKVSSGQPQHF. The CDR3, as DNA: TGTGCCAGCAAAGTCTCCTCGGGTCAGCCCCAGCATTTT.

The J gene is TRBJ1-4, the V gene TRBV18; the D is unclear. The CDR3 runs to 12 residues. Germline CDR1 reads KGHSH; CDR2 reads LQKENI. The V gene lost 3 bases and the J gene lost 10 bases, with 9 bases spanning the gap. CDR3 sequence reads: CASSPLVGKLFF. In DNA, the CDR3 is TGTGCCAGCTCACCCTTAGTTGGAAAACTGTTTTTT.

The chain employs TRBV30 and TRBJ1-1; D ambiguous. Germline CDR1 and CDR2: GTSNPN and SVGIG (reference sequence). The V end was cut by 3 bases, the J end by 5 bases, with 13 bases between. This CDR3 spans 13 amino acids. The DNA of the CDR3 is TGTGCCTGGAGCCCAACGGGTGGAACTGAAGCTTTCTTT. Its protein product is CAWSPTGGTEAFF.

This chain joins TRBV13 and TRBJ2-6, with a tentative D call TRBD1 (6 bases). CDR3 length: 16 amino acids. The V gene's germline CDR1 is PRHDT and CDR2 FYEKMQ (reference sequence). The V end lost 3 bases, the J end lost 0 bases, and 9 bases lay between the germline ends. In nucleotides, the CDR3 is TGTGCCAGCAGCTTGGACAGACGCTCTGGGGCCAACGTCCTGACTTTC. The encoded protein is CASSLDRRSGANVLTF.

The chain is built from TRBV25-1 and TRBJ1-3, with D perhaps TRBD1 (5 bases). The CDR3 has 15 residues. Trimming removed 3 bases at V and 9 bases at J, with 18 bases between. Germline CDR1 reads MGHDK; CDR2 reads SYGVNS. DNA for the CDR3: TGTGCCAGCAGTGATCCTCGCGGGACGTTCGGCACCATATATTTT. Protein product: CASSDPRGTFGTIYF.

This chain joins TRBV6-5 and TRBJ1-5; D call uncertain. The CDR3 is 13 residues long. V was cut by 0 bases and J by 6 bases, with 6 bases left in between. Germline-derived CDR1 and CDR2 are MNHEY and SVGAGI. The CDR3 DNA reads as TGTGCCAGCAGTTACTCGAAGAGTCAGCCCCAGCATTTT. Protein sequence: CASSYSKSQPQHF.